The sequence of this T cell receptor beta chain was determined in a study of cytomegalovirus exposure and HLA in healthy donors. General study results and limits: An apparent linkage of common viral pathogens to several of the most significant clusters emerged in a later analysis. Reportedly, diagnosis of cytomegalovirus status by the classifier showed high specificity and sensitivity.

As concerns this clone: Its antigen is unknown.

PCR used 60 Vbeta primers and 13 Jbeta primers. The repertoire was sequenced with immunoSEQ multiplex PCR; TCRdb's copy has only in-frame clones and lacks some. Here the sample spans 150,000 to 200,000 clones, roughly 74% being singletons. Germline V CDR1 and CDR2: SGHDN, FVKESK. CDR3 length: 13 residues. The V end lost 4 bases, the J end lost 1 base, and 8 bases lay between the germline ends. The sequence derives from a middle-aged woman in good health and CMV-seropositive. Sequencing was carried out using PBMCs. The chain links TRBV14 to TRBJ2-7; the D gene is possibly TRBD2 (6 bases). The CDR3 here is CASSRGLSYEQYF. The CDR3 coding sequence is TGTGCCAGCAGCCGGGGACTGTCCTACGAGCAGTACTTC.